These 30 T cell receptor beta chains were all obtained from the same sample, sequenced in a study of response to subunit inactivated influenza vaccine. TCRdb ran MiXCR on the RT-PCR reads and lists one entry per CDR3 protein. The sample lists about 570,000 distinct CDR3 sequences, 11% occurring once. These data also featured in a second study, about T cells expressing NK-cell markers. This second report adds: A 5'RACE template switching approach incorporating UMIs was used to make TCR beta cDNA.

The material sequenced was PBMCs from blood, taken on the day of vaccination. Receptor source: a man aged 50 or older who received an inactivated influenza vaccine.

This clonotype was seen repeatedly, ten times or more. CDR3 residues: CASSLGSRLTYEQYF. CDR3 coding DNA: TGTGCCAGCAGCTTAGGCTCCCGGTTAACCTACGAGCAGTACTTC. This chain links TRBV13 with TRBJ2-7; unclear D gene. CDR3 size: 15 residues. Germline loops: CDR1 PRHDT, CDR2 FYEKMQ (reference sequence). The V end lost 0 bases, the J end lost 2 bases, and 11 bases lay between the germline ends. The entire variable domain, with the rest obtained from reference TRBV13 and TRBJ2-7, is as follows: AAGVIQSPRHLIKEKRETATLKCYPIPRHDTVYWYQQGPGQDPQFLISFYEKMQSDKGSIPDRFSAQQFSDYHSELNMSSLELGDSALYFCASSLGSRLTYEQYFGPGTRLTVT.

As DNA, the CDR3 is TGTGCCAGCAGCTCGCAGCGGGAGCCCACCGGGGAGCTGTTTTTT. This sequence encodes CASSSQREPTGELFF. The rearrangement uses TRBV3-1 and TRBJ2-2; 8 nucleotides match TRBD2. The ends lost 5 bases at V and 4 bases at J; junction bases unmatched: 6. The CDR3 has 15 residues. Looked up from germline, CDR1 is LGHDT and CDR2 is YNNKEL (reference sequence).

In regard to this clonotype: Being one base from a much bigger clone, this may be a read error. This chain connects TRBV20-1 to TRBJ2-1, with D unresolved. Germline V lookup: CDR1 DFQATT, CDR2 SNEGSKA (reference sequence). Trimming removed 3 bases at V and 5 bases at J, with 5 bases between. There are 11 residues in the CDR3. CDR3: CSASSNNEQFF. The CDR3 DNA follows: TGCAGTGCTAGTAGCAACAATGAGCAGTTCTTC.

This clonotype has a count of ten or more. The V call is TRBV7-8, the J call TRBJ1-1, with a weak D call TRBD1 (5 bases). V gave up 2 bases and J gave up 5 bases, with 18 bases separating them. Germline assignment: CDR1 SGHVS and CDR2 FQNEAQ. CDR3 size: 16 residues. In DNA form, the CDR3 reads TGTGCCAGCAGCTTACGGGTCGGGGCCCGGGGGACTGAAGCTTTCTTT. This sequence encodes CASSLRVGARGTEAFF.

CDR3 region: CASSIVGQGIQPQHF. In DNA, the CDR3 is TGTGCCAGTAGTATCGTGGGGCAGGGCATTCAGCCCCAGCATTTT. V is TRBV19 and J is TRBJ1-5; D perhaps matches TRBD1 (5 bases). From germline, CDR1 is LNHDA and CDR2 SQIVND (reference sequence). The CDR3 loop spans 15 amino acids. V was trimmed by 3 bases and J by 6 bases, leaving 15 bases between them.

This clonotype turned up a few times. The CDR3 DNA reads as TGTGCCAGCATCCCCGGGAGAGGTTACAATGAGCAGTTCTTC. This codes for CASIPGRGYNEQFF. V and J are TRBV6-1 and TRBJ2-1, with D tentatively TRBD2 (6 bases). V lost 7 bases to trimming and J lost 4 bases, with 14 bases between them. CDR1 and CDR2 from the germline V gene are MNHNS and SASEGT. There are 14 residues in the CDR3.

The CDR3 DNA reads as TGTGCCAGCAGCTTCAGGCCAGGGGGCTTTCAAGAGACCCAGTACTTC. It translates to CASSFRPGGFQETQYF. This chain links TRBV7-9 with TRBJ2-5, with TRBD1 matching over 8 bases. Per the germline V gene, CDR1 is SEHNR and CDR2 is FQNEAQ (reference sequence). The CDR3 length is 16 residues. Unmatched junction bases numbered 8, after V lost 3 bases and J lost 2 bases.

The CDR3: CASSLRGGPAGGSYNEQFF. CDR3 DNA: TGTGCCAGCAGCTTACGTGGCGGGCCAGCGGGGGGCTCCTACAATGAGCAGTTCTTC. The chain employs TRBV11-1 and TRBJ2-1; 9 nucleotides align to TRBD2. CDR1 SGHAT and CDR2 FQDESV come from the germline V gene (reference sequence). This CDR3 is built from 19 residues. The J segment lost 0 bases and the V segment lost 2 bases, leaving 11 bases of the junction unmatched.

This rearrangement joins TRBV7-2 to TRBJ2-1; D not resolved. V dropped 3 bases and J dropped 7 bases, with 16 bases sitting between them. The CDR3 runs to 15 residues. CDR1 is SGHTA and CDR2 is FQGNSA in the germline V gene. This CDR3 is CASSFSLNPINEQFF. The CDR3 nucleotides are TGTGCCAGCAGCTTCTCGCTGAACCCTATTAATGAGCAGTTCTTC. Filled out from reference TRBV7-2 and TRBJ2-1, the complete variable domain reads GAGVSQSPSNKVTEKGKDVELRCDPISGHTALYWYRQSLGQGLEFLIYFQGNSAPDKSGLPSDRFSAERTGGSVSTLTIQRTQQEDSAVYLCASSFSLNPINEQFFGPGTRLTVL.

The chain recombines TRBV6-2 or TRBV6-3 with TRBJ2-7; possibly TRBD1 for D (5 bases). V was pared by 3 bases and J by 1 base, with 13 bases between. Germline V gene lookup returns CDR1 MNHEY and CDR2 SVGEGT. This CDR3 region has 15 residues. CDR3: CASSYFGHGSYEQYF. The CDR3 DNA follows: TGTGCCAGCAGTTATTTCGGACACGGATCCTACGAGCAGTACTTC.

The V gene is TRBV20-1, the J gene TRBJ2-1; D may be TRBD2 (5 bases). The V gene's germline CDR1 is DFQATT and CDR2 SNEGSKA (reference sequence). V was clipped by 4 bases and J by 9 bases, with 13 bases between them. This CDR3 spans 12 amino acids. CDR3 coding DNA: TGCAGTGCTAAAGTCCCTGGGAGTGAGCAGTTCTTC. Its translation is CSAKVPGSEQFF.

This clonotype was counted between two and nine times. The chain employs TRBV20-1 and TRBJ1-2; D is ambiguous. The CDR3 consists of 17 residues. V lost 0 bases and J lost 4, with 21 bases in between. Germline CDR1 DFQATT, CDR2 SNEGSKA (reference sequence). The CDR3 loop is CSARDASPATSGYGYTF. As DNA, the CDR3 is TGCAGTGCTAGAGACGCGTCGCCAGCGACATCGGGCTATGGCTACACCTTC.

This clonotype was seen ten or more times. The germline gene is not matched at one end of the junction; a read error may be the cause. V usage is TRBV5-1 and J usage is TRBJ2-1; 11 bases align to TRBD2. There are 14 residues in the CDR3. Per germline, CDR1 SGHRS and CDR2 YFSETQ. CDR3 DNA sequence: TGTGCCAGCAGTCCCGGGACTAGCGGAAATGAGCAGTTCTTC. Translation gives CASSPGTSGNEQFF.

CDR3 nucleotides: TGCGCCAGCACTTCGGGGGGCCTCTACGAGCAGTACTTC. Residues: CASTSGGLYEQYF. J is TRBJ2-7 and V is TRBV5-1; the D gene is possibly TRBD2 (7 bases). V lost 6 bases and J lost 3, with 13 bases in between. This CDR3 is built from 13 residues. The germline CDR1 and CDR2 sequences are SGHRS and YFSETQ. The full variable domain, with the rest looked up from reference TRBV5-1 and TRBJ2-7, is KAGVTQTPRYLIKTRGQQVTLSCSPISGHRSVSWYQQTPGQGLQFLFEYFSETQRNKGNFPGRFSGRQFSNSRSEMNVSTLELGDSALYLCASTSGGLYEQYFGPGTRLTVT.

This clonotype appeared a few times. The chain is built from TRBV20-1 and TRBJ2-3; possible D gene TRBD2, 6 bases. The germline V gene encodes CDR1 DFQATT and CDR2 SNEGSKA (reference sequence). V lost 2 bases to trimming and J lost 0 bases, with 15 bases between them. CDR3 length: 16 residues. The CDR3 loop reads CSARTREPKSTDTQYF. In DNA form, the CDR3 reads TGCAGTGCTAGAACTCGGGAGCCGAAAAGCACAGATACGCAGTATTTT.

The chain uses TRBV2 and TRBJ2-3; 14 nucleotides match TRBD2. V trimming: 6 bases; J trimming: 4 bases; junction bases outside the gene matches: 3. Germline CDR1 and CDR2: SNHLY and FYNNEI. The CDR3 spans 15 residues. CDR3 region: CASRSTSGRADTQYF. As DNA, the CDR3 is TGTGCCAGCAGGTCGACTAGCGGGAGGGCAGATACGCAGTATTTT.

V usage is TRBV12-3 or TRBV12-4 and J usage is TRBJ2-5; no clear D. The length of the CDR3 is 16 residues. Trimming left V 3 bases short and J 2 bases short, with 16 bases between. The CDR3 spells CASSLSPRATQETQYF. The CDR3 DNA is TGTGCCAGCAGTTTGAGCCCTCGAGCGACGCAAGAGACCCAGTACTTC.

This clonotype came up many times. V and J are TRBV25-1 and TRBJ2-1, with 12 bases identical to TRBD1. V lost 2 bases, J lost 8 bases, and 4 bases stayed unmatched. This CDR3 is 15 amino acids long. Germline V CDR1 and CDR2: MGHDK, SYGVNS. CDR3 nucleotide sequence: TGTGCCAGCAGTGAACCCGGGACAGGGGGCTATGAGCAGTTCTTC. Translating gives CASSEPGTGGYEQFF.

A few counts support this clonotype. The chain employs TRBV29-1 and TRBJ2-1; D not resolved. Trimming took 6 bases from V and 3 from J, leaving 12 bases between them. The CDR3 extends over 13 amino acids. Germline CDR1 is SQVTM and CDR2 is ANQGSEA. CDR3 loop: CSVADGYYNEQFF. For the CDR3, the DNA is TGCAGCGTCGCGGACGGCTACTACAATGAGCAGTTCTTC.

The chain links TRBV28 to TRBJ2-5; D call uncertain. The CDR3 spans 16 residues. In germline, CDR1 is MDHEN, CDR2 SYDVKM. Trimming stripped 10 bases from V and 5 bases from J, with 26 bases between. The CDR3, as DNA: TGTGCCATGGGCCCCGGGCTCCTCTGCCTTCTCGAGACCCAGTACTTC. Translation: CAMGPGLLCLLETQYF.

This clonotype was counted between two and nine times. V is TRBV18 and J is TRBJ2-1; TRBD2 matches 11 bases. The V and J ends lost 2 bases and 8 bases, in that order; junction bases with no gene match: 5. CDR1 KGHSH and CDR2 LQKENI come from the germline V gene. The CDR3 has 15 residues. Here the CDR3 reads CASSPALAGVHEQFF. DNA for the CDR3: TGTGCCAGCTCACCAGCACTAGCGGGAGTACATGAGCAGTTCTTC.

This chain joins TRBV7-8 and TRBJ2-3; no firm D call. The length of the CDR3 is 14 residues. Germline assignment: CDR1 SGHVS and CDR2 FQNEAQ. V dropped 5 bases and J dropped 4 bases, with 13 bases sitting between them. The CDR3 bases are TGTGCCAGCAGCACGATTGCCGAACCAGATACGCAGTATTTT. The encoded protein is CASSTIAEPDTQYF.

This sequence joins TRBV12-3 or TRBV12-4 and TRBJ2-7; either TRBD1 or TRBD2 may supply D (5 bases each). CDR3 length: 13 amino acids. V was clipped by 5 bases and J by 6 bases, with 14 bases between them. The DNA of the CDR3 is TGTGCCAGCAGTACCGGGACCCCCATCGAGCAGTACTTC. As protein: CASSTGTPIEQYF.

The chain couples TRBV25-1 to TRBJ2-7, with TRBD1 matching over 9 bases. The ends lost 4 bases at V and 5 bases at J; junction bases unmatched: 3. CDR3 length: 13 residues. Germline CDR1 MGHDK, CDR2 SYGVNS. This chain's CDR3 is CASSGTGAHEQYF. The CDR3 nucleotides read TGTGCCAGCAGTGGGACAGGGGCCCACGAGCAGTACTTC.

In this sample, this clonotype turned up a few times. The chain links TRBV12-3 or TRBV12-4 to TRBJ2-7; 10 bases line up with TRBD2. V gave up 7 bases and J gave up 10 bases; unmatched junction bases: 10. The CDR3 spans 13 residues. CDR3 region: CASNDLAGGPQYF. Written as DNA, the CDR3 is TGTGCCAGCAACGACTTAGCGGGAGGACCACAGTACTTC.

This clonotype was observed a handful of times. V gene TRBV20-1 combines with J gene TRBJ2-3; the D gene is possibly TRBD2 (5 bases). Germline V gene data show CDR1 as DFQATT and CDR2 as SNEGSKA (reference sequence). The CDR3 contains 14 residues. As DNA, the CDR3 is TGCAGCGGGGTCTCGGGGAGAGACACAGATACGCAGTATTTT. This encodes CSGVSGRDTDTQYF.

The J gene is TRBJ2-1, the V gene TRBV6-1; TRBD2 matches 12 bases. V shed 1 base and J 6 bases; nucleotides not matched to a gene: 4. Germline CDR1 and CDR2: MNHNS and SASEGT. The CDR3 is 16 residues long. Here the CDR3 reads CASSEVGLAGFNEQFF. In DNA form, the CDR3 reads TGTGCCAGCAGTGAAGTAGGACTAGCGGGGTTCAATGAGCAGTTCTTC.

This clonotype was seen ten or more times. The chain combines TRBV7-8 with TRBJ2-3; tentative D call: TRBD2 (5 bases). V was pared by 0 bases and J by 2 bases, with 18 bases between. The CDR3 is 18 residues long. The germline V gene has CDR1 SGHVS and CDR2 FQNEAQ. The CDR3 here is CASSLAGIGLSTTDTQYF. The CDR3 DNA sequence: TGTGCCAGCAGCTTAGCGGGTATTGGACTGTCGACCACAGATACGCAGTATTTT.

The chain employs TRBV6-1 and TRBJ2-1; D may be TRBD1 (6 bases). Looked up from germline, CDR1 is MNHNS and CDR2 is SASEGT. The V and J ends lost 6 bases and 4 bases respectively, with 13 bases between them. The CDR3 loop spans 14 amino acids. The CDR3 protein is CASSLDSFYNEQFF. CDR3 nucleotide sequence: TGTGCCAGCAGCCTGGACAGCTTTTACAATGAGCAGTTCTTC.

This clonotype appeared a few times. The chain employs TRBV29-1 and TRBJ2-1; 13 bases are shared with TRBD2. Germline CDR1 reads SQVTM; CDR2 reads ANQGSEA. The CDR3 has 15 amino acids. V was clipped by 4 bases and J by 7 bases; unmatched bases: 7. The CDR3 region has the DNA TGCAGCGTTGGGGGGGGACTAGCGGGGAGAAATGAGCAGTTCTTC. Encoded protein: CSVGGGLAGRNEQFF.